These 30 T cell receptor beta chains share one sample of origin, sequenced in a study of CD8 T cells in ankylosing spondylitis. TCRdb fed the 5' RACE reads into MiXCR, producing one record per CDR3 protein. In the table there are around 33,000 distinct CDR3 sequences, around 7.2% of which are singletons. The specimen was blood, either unsorted or a sorted T cell fraction (not recorded which). These receptor sequences come from a male donor with ankylosing spondylitis or in good health (not recorded which).

The sample holds many counts of this clonotype. The rearrangement links TRBV4-1 to TRBJ2-7, with TRBD1 matching over 9 bases. V lost 4 bases, J lost 1 base, and 5 bases stayed unmatched. Germline V CDR1 and CDR2: MGHRA, YSYEKL. The CDR3 is 15 residues long. CDR3 protein: CASSLQGTGSYEQYF. Written as DNA, the CDR3 is TGCGCCAGCAGCCTTCAAGGGACAGGGTCCTACGAGCAGTACTTC.

In its sample, this clonotype was seen many times. The J gene is TRBJ2-2, the V gene TRBV12-3 or TRBV12-4; 10 nucleotides line up with TRBD1. CDR3 size: 19 residues. The J segment lost 6 bases and the V segment lost 5 bases, leaving 18 bases of the junction unmatched. CDR3 nucleotides: TGTGCCAGCAGTCCTTGGACAGGGGGTACACCCTTGGTCGCCGGGGAGCTGTTTTTT. Translating it yields CASSPWTGGTPLVAGELFF.

This clonotype was observed many times. The CDR3 loop reads CASSTQGRVSTDTQYF. The CDR3 DNA sequence: TGTGCCAGCAGCACCCAGGGGAGGGTTAGCACAGATACGCAGTATTTT. The chain employs TRBV11-2 and TRBJ2-3; possibly TRBD2 for D (7 bases). Trimming cost V 5 bases and J 0 bases, with 15 bases left between them. The CDR3 is 16 residues long. Germline V gives CDR1 SGHAT, CDR2 FQNNGV. The complete variable domain, with remaining parts taken from reference TRBV11-2 and TRBJ2-3, reads EAGVAQSPRYKIIEKRQSVAFWCNPISGHATLYWYQQILGQGPKLLIQFQNNGVVDDSQLPKDRFSAERLKGVDSTLKIQPAKLEDSAVYLCASSTQGRVSTDTQYFGPGTRLTVL.

There are many counts of this clonotype. The J gene is TRBJ2-1, the V gene TRBV6-1, with 9 bases aligning to TRBD1. With V trimmed by 6 bases and J by 7 bases, 13 bases remained unmatched. There are 16 residues in the CDR3. The germline V gene has CDR1 MNHNS and CDR2 SASEGT. CDR3 loop: CASSFHTGGAGNEQFF. In nucleotides, the CDR3 is TGTGCCAGCAGCTTTCATACAGGGGGCGCGGGGAATGAGCAGTTCTTC.

In this sample, this clonotype turned up many times. The chain links TRBV10-3 to TRBJ2-1, with 11 bases that match TRBD2. There are 15 residues in the CDR3. The germline gives CDR1 ENHRY, CDR2 SYGVKD. V trimming: 10 bases; J trimming: 4 bases; junction bases outside the gene matches: 9. This chain's CDR3 is CATTDSGRGYNEQFF. CDR3 sequence (DNA): TGTGCCACGACCGATAGCGGGAGGGGTTACAATGAGCAGTTCTTC.

Ten or more counts support this clonotype. V usage is TRBV20-1 and J usage is TRBJ1-5, with D perhaps matching TRBD1 (6 bases). Germline CDR1 and CDR2: DFQATT and SNEGSKA (reference sequence). This CDR3 is 15 amino acids long. V lost 3 bases and J 0 bases, leaving 12 bases between the germline ends. The CDR3 spells CSASGGQYSNQPQHF. The CDR3 coding sequence is TGCAGTGCTAGTGGGGGGCAGTATAGCAATCAGCCCCAGCATTTT.

Concerning this clonotype itself: It may be a read error: a sequence one base away is much more abundant. This chain uses TRBV20-1 with TRBJ2-4; 11 bases align to TRBD2. With V trimmed by 8 bases and J by 8 bases, 14 bases remained unmatched. The CDR3 contains 15 residues. Looked up from germline, CDR1 is DFQATT and CDR2 is SNEGSKA (reference sequence). CDR3 in amino acids: CSTQRLAGNRDIQYF. CDR3 in DNA: TGCAGTACCCAACGACTAGCGGGGAATCGGGACATTCAGTACTTC.

This clonotype was counted at least ten times. This chain connects TRBV28 to TRBJ2-7, with TRBD1 matching 10 bases. The CDR3 length is 16 residues. With V trimmed by 4 bases and J by 3 bases, 9 bases remained unmatched. Germline CDR1 MDHEN, CDR2 SYDVKM. CDR3 bases: TGTGCCAGCAGTTCACCGGGACAGGGGATGATCTACGAGCAGTACTTC. This translates into CASSSPGQGMIYEQYF.

This clonotype was counted at least ten times. The V gene is TRBV7-2, the J gene TRBJ1-6; no reliable D call. V lost 7 bases and J lost 9, with 19 bases in between. Germline V gene sequence: CDR1 SGHTA, CDR2 FQGNSA. The CDR3 consists of 15 residues. CDR3 sequence: CASTPSPGMSSPLHF. Written as DNA, the CDR3 is TGTGCCAGCACCCCTAGTCCGGGGATGAGTTCACCCCTCCACTTT.

Many counts were recorded for this clonotype. V is TRBV20-1 and J is TRBJ1-2; unclear D gene. CDR3 size: 15 residues. In germline, CDR1 is DFQATT, CDR2 SNEGSKA (reference sequence). V was shortened by 2 bases and J by 4 bases, with 17 bases between the two germline ends. CDR3 in DNA: TGCAGTGCTAGAAGACCGGATAAAGGAGTCTATGGCTACACCTTC. Its translation: CSARRPDKGVYGYTF.

This clonotype appeared many times. The V call is TRBV6-5, the J call TRBJ2-7; 10 nucleotides align to TRBD1. The CDR3 sequence is 15 residues long. The V segment lost 0 bases and the J segment 1 base; nucleotides outside the gene matches: 0. The germline CDR1 and CDR2 sequences are MNHEY and SVGAGI. The CDR3 is CASSYSGQGSYEQYF. CDR3 in DNA: TGTGCCAGCAGTTACTCGGGACAGGGGTCCTACGAGCAGTACTTC.

This clonotype appeared many times. The chain couples TRBV2 to TRBJ2-1; D may be TRBD2 (6 bases). CDR1 and CDR2 (germline): SNHLY, FYNNEI. CDR3 size: 17 residues. V was clipped by 5 bases and J by 8 bases, with 25 bases between them. CDR3 region: CASSRRSRLATVHEQFF. The CDR3 nucleotides are TGTGCCAGCAGTCGCCGAAGCCGTCTAGCGACGGTCCATGAGCAGTTCTTC.

This clonotype showed up many times. The chain links TRBV10-3 to TRBJ2-7, with 16 bases aligning to TRBD2. The germline V gene encodes CDR1 ENHRY and CDR2 SYGVKD. CDR3 length: 16 residues. The trim removed 3 bases at V and 7 bases at J, leaving 6 bases unmatched. CDR3 nucleotide sequence: TGTGCCATCAGTGATCCCGGGACTAGCGGGAGGGATGAGCAGTACTTC. As protein: CAISDPGTSGRDEQYF.

Note on this clonotype: The junction and the germline gene differ at one end; a read error may be behind it. The genes are TRBV7-6 and TRBJ2-1; the D gene is possibly TRBD1 (6 bases). This CDR3 is built from 12 residues. Looked up from germline, CDR1 is SGHVS and CDR2 is FNYEAQ. CDR3 residues: CASSFTGNERFF. The CDR3 DNA sequence: TGTGCCAGCAGCTTCACAGGGAATGAGCGGTTCTTC.

The chain has TRBV29-1 and TRBJ1-1; D is uncertain. This CDR3 comprises 12 residues. Germline V gene lookup returns CDR1 SQVTM and CDR2 ANQGSEA. V shed 5 bases and J shed 1 base, with 8 bases lying between them. The CDR3 protein is CSVSAANTEAFF. The CDR3 bases are TGCAGCGTTTCGGCGGCGAACACTGAAGCTTTCTTT.

This clonotype was seen repeatedly, ten times or more. The junction shows a germline mismatch at one end, possibly a read error. The chain combines TRBV11-2 with TRBJ1-2, with 8 bases lining up with TRBD1. The CDR3 is made up of 15 amino acids. The germline gives CDR1 SGHAT, CDR2 FQNNGV. In DNA form, the CDR3 reads TGTGCCAGCACCTTAGGGTCAGACAGGGGATATGGCTACACCTTC. This gives the protein CASTLGSDRGYGYTF.

This clonotype was seen repeatedly, ten times or more. The V call is TRBV20-1, the J call TRBJ2-7; TRBD2 matches at 14 bases. CDR3 length: 15 amino acids. V gave up 6 bases and J gave up 2 bases; unmatched junction bases: 6. Germline CDR1 and CDR2: DFQATT and SNEGSKA (reference sequence). CDR3 protein: CSARPGLAGAYEQYF. The CDR3 region has the DNA TGCAGTGCGCGGCCGGGACTAGCGGGAGCCTACGAGCAGTACTTC.

This clonotype showed up many times. The chain joins TRBV29-1 to TRBJ2-7; 10 bases map to TRBD1. Germline V gene lookup returns CDR1 SQVTM and CDR2 ANQGSEA. The J segment lost 3 bases and the V segment lost 6 bases, leaving 5 bases of the junction unmatched. The CDR3 sequence is 13 residues long. The CDR3 region has the DNA TGCAGCGTCGCCGGGACAGGGGACTACGAGCAGTACTTC. Protein: CSVAGTGDYEQYF.

The sample holds many counts of this clonotype. The V and J genes are TRBV20-1 and TRBJ2-7; 8 bases map to TRBD1. Germline V CDR1 and CDR2: DFQATT, SNEGSKA (reference sequence). V trimming: 5 bases; J trimming: 2 bases; junction bases outside the gene matches: 8. This CDR3 comprises 14 residues. Written as DNA, the CDR3 is TGCAGTGCTTCCCGACAGGGGAACACCTACGAGCAGTACTTC. It translates to CSASRQGNTYEQYF.

This clonotype was found a few times. The V gene is TRBV5-1, the J gene TRBJ1-4; the match to TRBD1 covers 8 bases. The junction had 0 bases not matched to a gene; V was cut back by 2 bases and J by 0 bases. The germline V gene has CDR1 SGHRS and CDR2 YFSETQ. The length of the CDR3 is 15 residues. In nucleotides, the CDR3 is TGCGCCAGCAGCTTACAGGGGGCAACTAATGAAAAACTGTTTTTT. Its protein product is CASSLQGATNEKLFF.

This clonotype was seen only a few times. This chain connects TRBV2 to TRBJ2-5, with D tentatively TRBD2 (5 bases). The CDR3 is made up of 12 amino acids. Trimming left V 7 bases short and J 5 bases short, with 11 bases between. CDR1 is SNHLY, CDR2 FYNNEI, per germline. The CDR3 DNA sequence: TGTGCCAGCATGTCCGGCGGGGAGACCCAGTACTTC. Translated: CASMSGGETQYF.

This clonotype was seen only a few times. The CDR3 nucleotides are TGCAGCGAGGGACAGTTAGATCATGGCTACACCTTC. Translated, it gives CSEGQLDHGYTF. The chain combines TRBV29-1 with TRBJ1-2; 7 positions match TRBD1. This CDR3 region has 12 residues. V trimming: 7 bases; J trimming: 6 bases; junction bases outside the gene matches: 8. Germline V gives CDR1 SQVTM, CDR2 ANQGSEA.

This clonotype was detected a few times. The chain links TRBV7-9 to TRBJ1-5; TRBD1 agrees at 8 bases. This CDR3 is built from 14 residues. In germline, CDR1 is SEHNR, CDR2 FQNEAQ (reference sequence). The V and J ends lost 5 bases and 4 bases, in that order; junction bases with no gene match: 4. In DNA form, the CDR3 reads TGTGCCAGCAGCGTGACAGGGGAAAATCAGCCCCAGCATTTT. This gives the protein CASSVTGENQPQHF.

This clonotype was seen repeatedly, ten times or more. V gene TRBV24-1 combines with J gene TRBJ2-1, with 8 bases aligning to TRBD2. Germline CDR1 and CDR2: KGHDR and SFDVKD. The CDR3 consists of 14 residues. The J segment lost 4 bases and the V segment lost 3 bases, leaving 1 base of the junction unmatched. CDR3 bases: TGTGCCACCAGTGATGAGCGGGAGTACAATGAGCAGTTCTTC. Its protein product is CATSDEREYNEQFF.

This clonotype was detected many times. The rearrangement joins TRBV5-1 to TRBJ2-3, with a tentative D call TRBD1 (5 bases). Germline CDR1 and CDR2: SGHRS and YFSETQ. CDR3 length: 17 amino acids. Trimming took 1 base from V and 4 from J, leaving 19 bases between them. The CDR3 DNA sequence: TGCGCCAGCAGCTTGTGGGGCTCGACCCAAGGGGCAGATACGCAGTATTTT. Its translation is CASSLWGSTQGADTQYF.

This clonotype has ten or more counts. V usage is TRBV12-3 or TRBV12-4 and J usage is TRBJ2-7; 7 bases are a match to TRBD2. This CDR3 spans 14 amino acids. J was trimmed by 0 bases and V by 3 bases; bases with no gene match: 2. The CDR3 DNA reads TGTGCCAGCAGTTTTTCTAGCGGCTCCTACGAGCAGTACTTC. Its protein product is CASSFSSGSYEQYF.

This clonotype was counted many times. The J gene is TRBJ2-1, the V gene TRBV7-2; 7 positions agree with TRBD2. The CDR3 has 15 amino acids. With 5 bases clipped from V and 15 bases from J, the junction kept 19 bases outside the gene matches. The germline CDR1 and CDR2 sequences are SGHTA and FQGNSA. In DNA, the CDR3 is TGTGCCAGCAGCCCCGGAGGAATAGCGGGTCGGGTGTGGTTCTTC. Encoded protein: CASSPGGIAGRVWFF.

The chain couples TRBV20-1 to TRBJ1-3; a weak D match, TRBD1 (5 bases). The V gene lost 4 bases and the J gene lost 4 bases, with 11 bases spanning the gap. The CDR3 is made up of 13 amino acids. The germline V gene encodes CDR1 DFQATT and CDR2 SNEGSKA (reference sequence). The CDR3: CSATRGPGNTIYF. In nucleotides, the CDR3 is TGCAGTGCTACAAGGGGTCCCGGAAACACCATATATTTT.

This clonotype was recorded at least ten times. The V gene is TRBV7-3, the J gene TRBJ2-3; tentative D call: TRBD2 (6 bases). V dropped 5 bases and J dropped 6 bases, with 24 bases sitting between them. Germline CDR1 reads SGHTA; CDR2 reads FQGTGA. This CDR3 has 17 residues. Here the CDR3 DNA reads TGTGCCAGCAGCCAGCGGGCCCAGAGGGAAGCGCCGGATACGCAGTATTTT. Its protein product is CASSQRAQREAPDTQYF.

The sample holds many counts of this clonotype. The V gene is TRBV5-1, the J gene TRBJ2-7; 10 nucleotides match TRBD2. The CDR3 has 18 residues. V lost 1 base, J lost 3 bases, and 13 bases stayed unmatched. Germline V gene data show CDR1 as SGHRS and CDR2 as YFSETQ. DNA of the CDR3: TGCGCCAGCAGCTTGCAGACTAGCGGGTTATATGCCGACTACGAGCAGTACTTC. Amino acids: CASSLQTSGLYADYEQYF.